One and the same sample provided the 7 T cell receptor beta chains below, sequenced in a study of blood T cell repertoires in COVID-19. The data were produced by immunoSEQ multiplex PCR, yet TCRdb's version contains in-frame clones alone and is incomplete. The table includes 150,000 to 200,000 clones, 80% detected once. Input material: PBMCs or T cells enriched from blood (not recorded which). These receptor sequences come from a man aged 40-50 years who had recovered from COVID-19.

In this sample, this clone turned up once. In DNA, the CDR3 is TGCGCCAGCAGCCAAGAAGCCAGGGCGAACACTGAAGCTTTCTTT. Its translation is CASSQEARANTEAFF. The chain has TRBV4-1 and TRBJ1-1, with a tentative D call TRBD1 (5 bases). Germline V gene sequence: CDR1 MGHRA, CDR2 YSYEKL. The V end lost 0 bases, the J end lost 1 base, and 9 bases lay between the germline ends. The CDR3 extends over 15 amino acids.

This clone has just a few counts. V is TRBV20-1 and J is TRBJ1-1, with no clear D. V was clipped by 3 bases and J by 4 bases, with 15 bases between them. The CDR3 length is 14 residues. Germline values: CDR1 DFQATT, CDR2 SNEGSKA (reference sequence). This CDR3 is CSASPAELRTEAFF. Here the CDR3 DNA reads TGCAGTGCTAGTCCCGCGGAACTCCGCACTGAAGCTTTCTTT.

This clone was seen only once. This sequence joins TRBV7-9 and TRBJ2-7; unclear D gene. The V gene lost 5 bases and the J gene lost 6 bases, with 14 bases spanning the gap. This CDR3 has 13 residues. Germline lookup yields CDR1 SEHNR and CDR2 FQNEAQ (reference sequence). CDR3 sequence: CASSRPLKREQYV. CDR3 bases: TGTGCCAGCAGCCGACCGCTCAAGCGCGAGCAGTACGTC.

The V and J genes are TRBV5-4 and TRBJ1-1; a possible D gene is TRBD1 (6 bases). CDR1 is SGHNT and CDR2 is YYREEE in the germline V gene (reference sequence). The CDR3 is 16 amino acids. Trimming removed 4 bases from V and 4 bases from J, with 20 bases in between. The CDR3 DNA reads TGTGCCAGCAGCCCCTCTGGGGGGGCCTCCGGCACTGAAGCTTTCTTT. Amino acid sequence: CASSPSGGASGTEAFF.

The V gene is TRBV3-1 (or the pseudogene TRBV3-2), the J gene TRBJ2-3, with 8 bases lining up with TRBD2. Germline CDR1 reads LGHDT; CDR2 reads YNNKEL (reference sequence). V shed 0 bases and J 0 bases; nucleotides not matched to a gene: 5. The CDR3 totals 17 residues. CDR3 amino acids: CASSQDPLAGSTDTQYF. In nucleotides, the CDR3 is TGTGCCAGCAGCCAAGATCCCCTAGCGGGTAGCACAGATACGCAGTATTTT.

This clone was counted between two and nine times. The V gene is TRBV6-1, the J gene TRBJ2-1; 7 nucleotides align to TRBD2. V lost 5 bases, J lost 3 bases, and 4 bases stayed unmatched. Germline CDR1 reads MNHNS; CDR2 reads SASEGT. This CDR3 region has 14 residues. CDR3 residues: CASSLGLDYNEQFF. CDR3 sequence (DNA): TGTGCCAGCAGTCTAGGACTAGACTACAATGAGCAGTTCTTC.

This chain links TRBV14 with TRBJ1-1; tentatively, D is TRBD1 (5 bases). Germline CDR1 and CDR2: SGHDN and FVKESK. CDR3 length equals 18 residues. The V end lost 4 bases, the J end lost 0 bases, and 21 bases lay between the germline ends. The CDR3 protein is CASSLIDRRSTLNTEAFF. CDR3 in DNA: TGTGCCAGCAGCCTAATCGACAGACGCTCTACACTGAACACTGAAGCTTTCTTT.